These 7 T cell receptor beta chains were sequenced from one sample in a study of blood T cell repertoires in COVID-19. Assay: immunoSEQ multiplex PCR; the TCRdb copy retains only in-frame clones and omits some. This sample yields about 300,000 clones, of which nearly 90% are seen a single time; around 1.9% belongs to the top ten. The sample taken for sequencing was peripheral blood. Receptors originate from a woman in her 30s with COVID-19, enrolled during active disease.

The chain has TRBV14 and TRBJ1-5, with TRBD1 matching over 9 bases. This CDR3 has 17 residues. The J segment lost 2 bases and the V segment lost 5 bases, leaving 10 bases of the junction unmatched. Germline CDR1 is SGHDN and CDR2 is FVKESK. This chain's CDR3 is CASSYITGGWGNQPQHF. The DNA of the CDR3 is TGTGCCAGCAGCTATATAACAGGGGGCTGGGGCAATCAGCCCCAGCATTTT.

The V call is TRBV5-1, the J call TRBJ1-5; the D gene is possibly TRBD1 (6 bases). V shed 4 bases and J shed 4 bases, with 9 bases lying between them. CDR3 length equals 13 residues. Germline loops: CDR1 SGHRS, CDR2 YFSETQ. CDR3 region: CASSPDSNQPQHF. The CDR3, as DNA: TGCGCCAGCAGCCCGGACAGTAATCAGCCCCAGCATTTT.

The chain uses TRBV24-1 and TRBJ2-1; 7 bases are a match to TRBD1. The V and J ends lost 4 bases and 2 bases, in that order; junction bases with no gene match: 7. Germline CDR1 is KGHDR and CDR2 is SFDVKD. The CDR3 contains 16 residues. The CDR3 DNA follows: TGTGCCACCAGTGACCCCCGGACAGGCCCCTACAATGAGCAGTTCTTC. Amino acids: CATSDPRTGPYNEQFF.

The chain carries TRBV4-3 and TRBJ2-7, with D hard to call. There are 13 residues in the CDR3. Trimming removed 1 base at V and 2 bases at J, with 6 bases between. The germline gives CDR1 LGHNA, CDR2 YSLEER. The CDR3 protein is CASSQARAYEQYF. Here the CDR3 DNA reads TGCGCCAGCAGCCAAGCTAGAGCCTACGAGCAGTACTTC.

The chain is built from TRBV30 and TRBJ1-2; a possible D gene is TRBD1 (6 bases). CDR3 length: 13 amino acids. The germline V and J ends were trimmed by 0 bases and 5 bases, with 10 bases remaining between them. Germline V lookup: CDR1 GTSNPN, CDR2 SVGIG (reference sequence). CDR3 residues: CAWSVTGIYGYTF. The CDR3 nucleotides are TGTGCCTGGAGTGTGACAGGCATTTATGGCTACACCTTC.

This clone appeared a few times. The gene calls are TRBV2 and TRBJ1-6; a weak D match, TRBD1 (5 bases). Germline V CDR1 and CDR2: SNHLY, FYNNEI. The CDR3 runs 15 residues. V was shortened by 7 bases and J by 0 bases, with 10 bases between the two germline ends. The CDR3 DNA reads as TGTGCCAGCAATCCAGGGTACTCCTATAATTCACCCCTCCACTTT. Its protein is CASNPGYSYNSPLHF.

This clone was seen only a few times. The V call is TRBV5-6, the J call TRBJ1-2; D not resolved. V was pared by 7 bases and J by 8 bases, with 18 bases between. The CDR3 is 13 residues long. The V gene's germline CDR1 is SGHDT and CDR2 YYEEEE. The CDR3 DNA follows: TGTGCCAGCGAAGGACCGGAGGTGGAAGGCTACACCTTC. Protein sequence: CASEGPEVEGYTF.